Following are 2 T cell receptor beta chains from one sample sequenced in a study of cytomegalovirus exposure and HLA in healthy donors. The PCR made use of 60 Vbeta and 13 Jbeta primers. Assay: immunoSEQ multiplex PCR; the TCRdb copy retains only in-frame clones and omits some. This sample has 130,000 or so clones, with around 77% found just once. What was sequenced was PBMCs. These TCRs come from a woman aged 55-70 years in good health and CMV-seronegative.

The chain uses TRBV6-6 and TRBJ1-1; 9 bases agree with TRBD1. Germline loops: CDR1 MNHNY, CDR2 SVGAGI (reference sequence). The junction had 2 bases not matched to a gene; V was cut back by 6 bases and J by 3 bases. This CDR3 is 13 amino acids long. The CDR3 loop reads CASSWDRDTEAFF. CDR3 sequence (DNA): TGTGCCAGCAGCTGGGACAGGGACACTGAAGCTTTCTTT.

The CDR3 nucleotides read TGTGCCAACCTAAACGGACAGGCCTCCTATAATTCACCCCTCCACTTT. Amino acids: CANLNGQASYNSPLHF. The V call is TRBV7-9, the J call TRBJ1-6, with 7 positions matching TRBD1. The CDR3 length is 16 residues. Germline trimming cut 10 bases from V and 0 bases from J; bases unmatched to any gene: 9. Germline loops: CDR1 SEHNR, CDR2 FQNEAQ (reference sequence).